Included here is one T cell receptor (beta chain) sequence, with context. The sample belongs to a study of blood T cell repertoires in COVID-19. The CDR3 has 16 amino acids. V was shortened by 2 bases and J by 1 base, with 13 bases between the two germline ends. Germline V gene sequence: CDR1 MNHEY, CDR2 SVGAGI. Sequenced by immunoSEQ multiplex PCR; TCRdb stores in-frame clones only, minus some. Altogether 140,000 to 150,000 clones are present, about four fifths being singletons, with the ten largest covering roughly 5.7%. The source material was PBMCs or T cells enriched from blood (not recorded which). The receptor comes from a woman aged 50 to 60 who had been exposed to COVID-19. V gene TRBV6-5 combines with J gene TRBJ2-3; maybe TRBD2 (6 bases). CDR3 region: CASSYDGSRGTDTQYF. The CDR3 DNA reads TGTGCCAGCAGTTACGACGGGAGTCGTGGCACAGATACGCAGTATTTT.